A single sample gave rise to the 6 T cell receptor beta chains below, sequenced in a study of metastatic and nonmetastatic thyroid tumors. From the PCR reads, TCRdb re-called clones with MiXCR. The sample has tens of thousands of clones, roughly 9.7% seen once. All patients were treatment-naive before thyroid surgery. Sequenced: blood. The receptors were gathered from a female donor with papillary thyroid cancer or a benign thyroid nodule (not recorded which). Some clones in this sample may be carry-over from other donors' samples.

Regarding this clone: The sample has other DNA sequences that encode this CDR3 too. This sequence joins TRBV11-1 and TRBJ2-7, with 10 bases aligning to TRBD2. The CDR3 is made up of 15 amino acids. Germline trimming cut 5 bases from V and 0 bases from J; bases unmatched to any gene: 4. Germline-derived CDR1 and CDR2 are SGHAT and FQDESV (reference sequence). In nucleotides, the CDR3 is TGTGCCAGCAGCCTACAGCGGGAGGGCTCCTACGAGCAGTACTTC. It is translated as CASSLQREGSYEQYF.

This clone was detected a few times. The junction differs from germline at one of its ends, possibly a read error. V usage is TRBV25-1 and J usage is TRBJ2-7; possibly TRBD1 or TRBD2 for D (5 bases each). This CDR3 has 15 amino acids. Germline V lookup: CDR1 MGHDK, CDR2 SYGVNS. The DNA of the CDR3 is TGTGCCAGCAGCCCCCTGGGGGAGAGCTCTTACGAGAAGTACTTC. It is translated as CASSPLGESSYEKYF.

This clone has a count of ten or more. V is TRBV12-3 or TRBV12-4 and J is TRBJ2-3; D ambiguous. The CDR3 spans 16 residues. Trimming shortened V by 8 bases and J by 2 bases, and 20 bases separated the two germline ends. CDR3: CASGSSPLRPTDTQYF. The CDR3 bases are TGTGCCAGCGGGTCCTCCCCCTTACGGCCCACAGATACGCAGTATTTT.

Ten or more counts support this clone. The chain employs TRBV10-3 and TRBJ1-6; D gene ambiguous. Germline CDR1 reads ENHRY; CDR2 reads SYGVKD. Between the trimmed V and J ends, which lost 10 bases and 9 bases, there was a span of 16 bases. This CDR3 is built from 13 residues. The CDR3 is CATLEATISPLHF. The CDR3 nucleotides read TGTGCCACCCTTGAGGCAACAATTTCACCCCTCCACTTT.

The table lists this clone with many counts. CDR3 protein: CASSEEEVNTEAFF. In DNA, the CDR3 is TGTGCCAGCAGTGAAGAGGAGGTCAACACTGAAGCTTTCTTT. The chain couples TRBV6-1 to TRBJ1-1; no firm D call. The CDR3 totals 14 residues. The germline V gene has CDR1 MNHNS and CDR2 SASEGT. The V end lost 1 base, the J end lost 2 bases, and 8 bases lay between the germline ends.

The CDR3 DNA is TGTGCCAGCTCACCCACGTTACGGGACAGGGATTACGGACTCCATGGCTACACCTTC. This gives the protein CASSPTLRDRDYGLHGYTF. The chain recombines TRBV18 with TRBJ1-2; 9 nucleotides line up with TRBD1. The germline gives CDR1 KGHSH, CDR2 LQKENI. V lost 3 bases to trimming and J lost 6 bases; unmatched junction nucleotides: 20. The CDR3 totals 19 residues.